The rows below give T cell receptor beta chains drawn from one sample of a study of blood T cell repertoires in COVID-19. The method was immunoSEQ multiplex PCR; TCRdb's version includes in-frame clones alone and lacks a portion of them. The sample lists over 140,000 clones, 80% to 85% seen once, with approximately 3.9% in the top ten. Specimen: peripheral blood. Source of these receptors: a woman aged 55 to 70 with acute or convalescent COVID-19. Each CDR3 is given with its conserved first and last residue. The order of the fields is D gene, V gene, J gene, CDR3 length, clone size, CDR3 protein, CDR3 DNA. The D gene is left open where the match is weak. Rows give clone size only sometimes, using once, few, many, or a class for an expanded clone.

>NA|TRBV7-9|TRBJ2-3|11|NA
CASSLRDTQYF
TGTGCCAGCAGCTTACGGGATACGCAGTATTTT
>NA|TRBV28|TRBJ1-2|13|NA
CASSSFQGSGYTF
TGTGCCAGCAGTTCTTTCCAGGGTTCCGGCTACACCTTC
>NA|TRBV27|TRBJ2-2|13|NA
CASRKEATGELFF
TGTGCCAGCAGAAAAGAGGCGACCGGGGAGCTGTTTTTT
>NA|TRBV27|TRBJ1-2|14|NA
CASSPRTANYGYTF
TGTGCCAGCAGTCCCCGGACAGCTAACTATGGCTACACCTTC
>NA|TRBV6-1|TRBJ2-7|14|few
CASSEFGGSYEQYF
TGTGCCAGCAGTGAATTTGGCGGTTCCTACGAGCAGTACTTC
>NA|TRBV3-1/TRBV3-2|TRBJ1-1|12|NA
CASSQVGDQAFF
TGTGCCAGCAGCCAAGTGGGAGACCAAGCTTTCTTT
>TRBD1|TRBV3-1/TRBV3-2|TRBJ2-4|16|NA
CASSQMTGGGKNIQYF
TGTGCCAGCAGCCAGATGACAGGGGGCGGCAAAAACATTCAGTACTTC
>TRBD2|TRBV7-2|TRBJ2-3|19|NA
CASSLGGSGTLNQRDTQYF
TGTGCCAGCAGCTTAGGTGGTAGCGGGACCCTAAACCAGAGAGATACGCAGTATTTT
>TRBD1|TRBV6-6|TRBJ2-6|16|NA
CAARDRGSSGANVLTF
TGTGCCGCGAGGGACAGGGGATCATCGGGGGCCAACGTCCTGACTTTC
>NA|TRBV3-1/TRBV3-2|TRBJ2-6|15|once
CASSQHGSGANVLTF
TGTGCCAGCAGCCAACACGGCTCTGGGGCCAACGTCCTGACTTTC
>TRBD2|TRBV28|TRBJ2-1|15|NA
CASSLSYSSGSNKFF
TGTGCCAGCAGTCTTTCCTATTCCAGCGGGAGTAACAAGTTCTTC
>TRBD2|TRBV3-1/TRBV3-2|TRBJ2-2|18|NA
CASSLRTSGRAATGELFF
TGTGCCAGCAGCCTCCGGACTAGCGGGAGGGCGGCCACCGGGGAGCTGTTTTTT
>NA|TRBV7-9|TRBJ2-2|14|once
CASSSAGNTGELFF
TGTGCCAGCAGCTCGGCAGGGAACACCGGGGAGCTGTTTTTT
>TRBD2|TRBV19|TRBJ2-1|16|NA
CASSVSGTTSYNEQFF
TGTGCCAGTAGCGTTTCCGGGACTACGTCCTACAATGAGCAGTTCTTC
>NA|TRBV19|TRBJ1-5|16|NA
CASSDHRGGRGQPQHF
TGTGCCAGTAGTGATCATCGAGGGGGACGGGGTCAGCCCCAGCATTTT
>TRBD2|TRBV29-1|TRBJ2-5|14|NA
CSVDPAGGQETQYF
TGCAGCGTTGATCCAGCGGGAGGGCAGGAGACCCAGTACTTC
>NA|TRBV20-1|TRBJ2-7|14|NA
CSASRSGRSYEQYF
TGCAGTGCTAGTCGCAGCGGGCGCTCCTACGAGCAGTACTTC
>NA|TRBV3-1/TRBV3-2|TRBJ1-3|16|NA
CASSQQGHPSGNTIYF
TGTGCCAGCAGCCAACAGGGACACCCCTCTGGAAACACCATATATTTT
>TRBD2|TRBV5-8|TRBJ2-7|13|NA
CASRKTSGYEQYF
TGTGCCAGCAGGAAGACTAGCGGCTACGAGCAGTACTTC
>TRBD2|TRBV7-6|TRBJ2-7|15|NA
CASSSTSGSSYEQYF
TGTGCCAGCAGCTCTACTAGCGGGAGCTCCTACGAGCAGTACTTC
>TRBD2|TRBV6-1|TRBJ2-1|15|NA
CASRDGEGLHNEQFF
TGTGCCAGCCGTGACGGGGAGGGTCTCCACAATGAGCAGTTCTTC
>NA|TRBV28|TRBJ1-4|14|NA
CASSLTQGREKLFF
TGTGCCAGCAGTTTAACCCAGGGGAGAGAAAAACTGTTTTTT
>TRBD1|TRBV19|TRBJ2-3|16|NA
CASSIGGGQGEDTQYF
TGTGCCAGTAGTATAGGCGGGGGACAGGGGGAAGATACGCAGTATTTT
>NA|TRBV28|TRBJ1-5|17|NA
CASRGVRERSANQPQHF
TGTGCCAGCAGAGGGGTCCGTGAGCGAAGTGCTAATCAGCCCCAGCATTTT
>TRBD1|TRBV7-3|TRBJ1-1|13|NA
CASSLDRGREAFF
TGTGCCAGCAGCCTAGACAGGGGCCGCGAAGCTTTCTTT
>TRBD1|TRBV5-1|TRBJ2-3|15|few
CASSFGTGSTDTQYF
TGCGCCAGCAGCTTCGGGACAGGATCCACAGATACGCAGTATTTT
>NA|TRBV14|TRBJ1-2|15|NA
CASSQAGAGVYGYTF
TGTGCCAGCAGCCAAGCAGGGGCCGGAGTATACGGCTACACCTTC
>NA|TRBV5-1|TRBJ2-2|15|NA
CASSLATGYTGELFF
TGCGCCAGCAGCTTGGCAACAGGGTACACCGGGGAGCTGTTTTTT
>NA|TRBV5-8|TRBJ2-1|14|once
CASSPLEGDNEQFF
TGTGCCAGCAGCCCCCTTGAGGGAGACAATGAGCAGTTCTTC
>NA|TRBV9|TRBJ2-3|15|NA
CASSVEASGTDTQYF
TGTGCCAGCAGCGTAGAAGCCTCGGGGACAGATACGCAGTATTTT